This T cell receptor beta chain was sequenced during a study of CD8 T cells in ankylosing spondylitis. Notes on this clonotype: Its specificity is not known.

It was by quantitative 5'-RACE with molecular barcodes that TCR beta libraries were made. TCRdb analysed the 5' RACE reads with MiXCR anew, one entry per CDR3 protein. The table records roughly 69,000 distinct CDR3 sequences, approximately 5.3% of them present only once. General study results and limits: The study identified a TCR beta motif of several highly homologous variants that appeared characteristic of ankylosing spondylitis blood. From matched ankylosing spondylitis synovial fluid, disease-linked clones were reportedly recovered at significantly enriched levels.

CDR3 size: 15 residues. Trimming left V 3 bases short and J 2 bases short, with 14 bases between. Per germline, CDR1 KGHSH and CDR2 LQKENI. The V and J genes are TRBV18 and TRBJ2-7, with D possibly being TRBD2 (6 bases). Source material: blood, either unsorted or a sorted T cell fraction (not recorded which). The clonotype comes from a male donor with ankylosing spondylitis or in good health (not recorded which). As DNA, the CDR3 is TGTGCCAGCTCACCGGCGGAGGGCCTGACCTACGAGCAGTACTTC. Translation gives CASSPAEGLTYEQYF.